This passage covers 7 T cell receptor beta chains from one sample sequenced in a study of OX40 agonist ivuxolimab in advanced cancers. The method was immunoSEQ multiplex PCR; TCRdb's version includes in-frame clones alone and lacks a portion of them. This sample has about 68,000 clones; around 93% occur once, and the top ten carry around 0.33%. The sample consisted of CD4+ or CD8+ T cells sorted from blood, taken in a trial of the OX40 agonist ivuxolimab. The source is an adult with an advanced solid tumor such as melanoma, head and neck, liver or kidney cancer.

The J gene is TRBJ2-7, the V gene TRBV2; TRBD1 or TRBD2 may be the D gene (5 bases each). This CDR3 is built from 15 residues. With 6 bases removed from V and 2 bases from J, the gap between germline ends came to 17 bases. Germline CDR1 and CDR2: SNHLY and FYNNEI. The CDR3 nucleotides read TGTGCCAGCAGAGACGTGGTCGAGGGGCCCTACGAGCAGTACTTC. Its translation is CASRDVVEGPYEQYF.

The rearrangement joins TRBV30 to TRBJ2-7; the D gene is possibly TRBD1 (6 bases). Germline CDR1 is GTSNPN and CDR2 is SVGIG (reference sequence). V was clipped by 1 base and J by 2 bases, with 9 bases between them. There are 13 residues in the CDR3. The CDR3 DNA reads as TGTGCCTGGAGTGGACAGGACCCCTACGAGCAGTACTTC. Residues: CAWSGQDPYEQYF. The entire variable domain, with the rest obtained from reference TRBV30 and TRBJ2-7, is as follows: SQTIHQWPATLVQPVGSPLSLECTVEGTSNPNLYWYRQAAGRGLQLLFYSVGIGQISSEVPQNLSASRPQDRQFILSSKKLLLSDSGFYLCAWSGQDPYEQYFGPGTRLTVT.

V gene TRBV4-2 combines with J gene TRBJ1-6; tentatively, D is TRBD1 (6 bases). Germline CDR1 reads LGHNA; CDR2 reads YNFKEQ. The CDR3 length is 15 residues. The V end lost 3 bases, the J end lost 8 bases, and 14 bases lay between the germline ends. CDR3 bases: TGTGCCAGCAGCCAGAACAGGGTTAGTGATTCACCCCTCCACTTT. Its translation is CASSQNRVSDSPLHF.

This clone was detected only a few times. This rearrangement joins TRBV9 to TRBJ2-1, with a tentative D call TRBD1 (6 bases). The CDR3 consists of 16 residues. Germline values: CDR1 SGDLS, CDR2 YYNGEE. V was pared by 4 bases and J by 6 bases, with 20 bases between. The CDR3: CASSTSGTPGSNEQFF. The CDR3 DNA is TGTGCCAGCAGCACTTCCGGGACACCCGGATCCAATGAGCAGTTCTTC.

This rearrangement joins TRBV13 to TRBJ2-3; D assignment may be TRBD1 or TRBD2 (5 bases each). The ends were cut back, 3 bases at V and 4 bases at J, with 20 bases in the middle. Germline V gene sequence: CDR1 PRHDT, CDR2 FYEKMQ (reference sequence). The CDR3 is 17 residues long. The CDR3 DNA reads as TGTGCCAGCAGCTTTATTTCCGGGACCCCGAGGCCAGATACGCAGTATTTT. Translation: CASSFISGTPRPDTQYF.

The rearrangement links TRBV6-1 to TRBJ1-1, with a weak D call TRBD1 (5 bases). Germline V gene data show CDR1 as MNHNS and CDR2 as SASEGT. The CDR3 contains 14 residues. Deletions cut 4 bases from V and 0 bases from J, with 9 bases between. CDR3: CASSATVMNTEAFF. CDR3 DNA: TGTGCCAGCAGTGCGACAGTCATGAACACTGAAGCTTTCTTT.

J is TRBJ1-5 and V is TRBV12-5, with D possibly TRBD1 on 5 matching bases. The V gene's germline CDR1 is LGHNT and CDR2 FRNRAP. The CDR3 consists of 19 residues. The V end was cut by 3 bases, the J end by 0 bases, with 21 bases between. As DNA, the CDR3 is TGTGCTAGTGGTTTTCTACCGACCCCCGGACATTATAGCAATCAGCCCCAGCATTTT. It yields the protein CASGFLPTPGHYSNQPQHF.